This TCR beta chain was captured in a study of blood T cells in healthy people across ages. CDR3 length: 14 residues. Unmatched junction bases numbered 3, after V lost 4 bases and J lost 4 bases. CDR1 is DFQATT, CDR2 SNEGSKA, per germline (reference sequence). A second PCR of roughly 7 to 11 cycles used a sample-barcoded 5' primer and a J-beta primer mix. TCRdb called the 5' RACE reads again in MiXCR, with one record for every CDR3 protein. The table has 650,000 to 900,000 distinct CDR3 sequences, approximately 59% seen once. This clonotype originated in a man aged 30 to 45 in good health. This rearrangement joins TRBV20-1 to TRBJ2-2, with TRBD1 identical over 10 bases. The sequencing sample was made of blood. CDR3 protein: CSATDRGSTGELFF. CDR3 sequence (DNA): TGCAGTGCTACGGACAGGGGGTCCACCGGGGAGCTGTTTTTT.